These 27 T cell receptor beta chains were sequenced from one sample in a study of T cell responses to AZD1222 COVID-19 vaccine. Using immunoSEQ multiplex PCR, the repertoire was profiled, and TCRdb retains in-frame clones only, with some absent. The sample carries about 97,000 clones, more than 85% recorded once. The material sequenced was peripheral blood, taken on day 0 of AZD1222 vaccination. Receptor source: an adult in good health.

This clone was counted a single time. This rearrangement joins TRBV5-1 to TRBJ2-5, with 10 bases fitting TRBD2. Looked up from germline, CDR1 is SGHRS and CDR2 is YFSETQ. The CDR3 loop spans 17 amino acids. V trimming: 4 bases; J trimming: 2 bases; junction bases outside the gene matches: 11. The CDR3 region has the DNA TGCGCCAGCAGCCGTCAGCGGGAGGGAGGAGTTCAAGAGACCCAGTACTTC. This codes for CASSRQREGGVQETQYF.

This clone was counted only a few times. This chain joins TRBV5-4 and TRBJ2-3; TRBD1 is a possible D gene (6 bases). The germline CDR1 and CDR2 sequences are SGHNT and YYREEE (reference sequence). This CDR3 region has 17 residues. Between the trimmed V and J ends, which lost 4 bases and 0 bases, there was a span of 18 bases. As DNA, the CDR3 is TGTGCCAGCAGCCCGGGATGGACAGCTCCTAGCACAGATACGCAGTATTTT. Translated: CASSPGWTAPSTDTQYF.

This sequence joins TRBV9 and TRBJ1-1; 8 bases are a match to TRBD1. CDR1 and CDR2 from the germline V gene are SGDLS and YYNGEE. The CDR3 sequence is 14 residues long. Trimming removed 4 bases from V and 4 bases from J; junction bases left unmatched: 6. CDR3 DNA sequence: TGTGCCAGCAGCCCCCGGACAGGGATCACTGAAGCTTTCTTT. It codes for CASSPRTGITEAFF.

The chain carries TRBV25-1 and TRBJ2-7; 8 bases are a match to TRBD2. The trim removed 3 bases at V and 2 bases at J, leaving 3 bases unmatched. CDR3 length: 14 amino acids. Germline CDR1 is MGHDK and CDR2 is SYGVNS. The CDR3 spells CASSERGAPYEQYF. In nucleotides, the CDR3 is TGTGCCAGCAGTGAGCGGGGGGCGCCCTACGAGCAGTACTTC.

This rearrangement joins TRBV3-1 (or the pseudogene TRBV3-2) to TRBJ1-5; D possibly corresponds to TRBD1 (6 bases). The ends were cut back, 0 bases at V and 3 bases at J, with 27 bases in the middle. Looked up from germline, CDR1 is LGHDT and CDR2 is YNNKEL (reference sequence). The CDR3 spans 21 residues. CDR3 loop: CASSQDMTLVGHGYDNQPQHF. Written as DNA, the CDR3 is TGTGCCAGCAGCCAAGATATGACCTTGGTGGGACACGGATATGACAATCAGCCCCAGCATTTT.

This chain connects TRBV3-1 (or the pseudogene TRBV3-2) to TRBJ1-5; D unclear. V was cut by 0 bases and J by 3 bases, with 12 bases left in between. Germline assignment: CDR1 LGHDT and CDR2 YNNKEL (reference sequence). This CDR3 has 16 amino acids. The CDR3 bases are TGTGCCAGCAGCCAAGATGACCCCGGATTCAATCAGCCCCAGCATTTT. Translated: CASSQDDPGFNQPQHF.

This clone was picked up one time. This sequence joins TRBV2 and TRBJ1-6; TRBD1 is a possible D gene (6 bases). Trimming took 5 bases from V and 10 from J, leaving 12 bases between them. In germline, CDR1 is SNHLY, CDR2 FYNNEI. CDR3 size: 13 residues. Written as DNA, the CDR3 is TGTGCCAGCAGTCCCTGGACAGAGTCACCCCTCCACTTT. This codes for CASSPWTESPLHF.

The gene calls are TRBV19 and TRBJ1-2; 7 bases are a match to TRBD1. This CDR3 spans 14 amino acids. The ends lost 6 bases at V and 6 bases at J; junction bases unmatched: 10. The germline gives CDR1 LNHDA, CDR2 SQIVND (reference sequence). Written as DNA, the CDR3 is TGTGCCAGTAGCCCAATCGACAGGGTGCATGGCTACACCTTC. It encodes CASSPIDRVHGYTF.

This clone appeared a few times. The chain carries TRBV15 and TRBJ1-1; D is unresolved. Between the trimmed V and J ends, which lost 0 bases and 0 bases, there was a span of 14 bases. Germline loops: CDR1 LNHNV, CDR2 YYDKDF (reference sequence). The length of the CDR3 is 17 residues. For the CDR3, the DNA is TGTGCCACCAGCAGAGATATACGGACGTGGATGAACACTGAAGCTTTCTTT. This sequence encodes CATSRDIRTWMNTEAFF.

This clone has just one count. The chain employs TRBV7-2 and TRBJ2-5, with 11 bases matching TRBD1. CDR1 is SGHTA and CDR2 is FQGNSA in the germline V gene. The junction had 7 bases not matched to a gene; V was cut back by 5 bases and J by 5 bases. The CDR3 totals 15 residues. Here the CDR3 reads CASSPRTGGVETQYF. The CDR3 coding sequence is TGTGCCAGCAGCCCAAGGACAGGGGGCGTGGAGACCCAGTACTTC.

Regarding this clone: Other nucleotide sequences in the sample specify the same CDR3. This chain joins TRBV6-5 and TRBJ1-2, with TRBD1 matching over 9 bases. V shed 2 bases, J shed 4 bases, and the junction held 2 bases outside the gene matches. The germline CDR1 and CDR2 sequences are MNHEY and SVGAGI. There are 14 residues in the CDR3. CDR3: CASSYGQGIYGYTF. The DNA for the CDR3 is TGTGCCAGCAGTTACGGACAGGGGATCTATGGCTACACCTTC.

The chain is built from TRBV9 and TRBJ2-7, with 7 nucleotides matching TRBD2. Germline CDR1 reads SGDLS; CDR2 reads YYNGEE. The CDR3 consists of 14 residues. J gave up 2 bases and V 4 bases, and 6 bases lay outside the gene matches. The CDR3 sequence: CASSPWGTTYEQYF. CDR3 bases: TGTGCCAGCAGCCCGTGGGGGACTACCTACGAGCAGTACTTC.

The chain employs TRBV18 and TRBJ1-3; 9 nucleotides align to TRBD1. This CDR3 has 15 residues. Germline V gives CDR1 KGHSH, CDR2 LQKENI. V lost 4 bases and J lost 4; bases outside the gene matches: 5. The CDR3 region is CASSLDRGGGNTIYF. The CDR3, as DNA: TGTGCCAGCTCACTGGACAGGGGTGGCGGAAACACCATATATTTT.

This clone occurred once. The J gene is TRBJ2-5, the V gene TRBV10-3; a possible D gene is TRBD2 (7 bases). With 3 bases removed from V and 5 bases from J, the gap between germline ends came to 16 bases. There are 15 residues in the CDR3. From germline, CDR1 is ENHRY and CDR2 SYGVKD. CDR3 in DNA: TGTGCCATCAGTGACGGGGGGCTTTGGGCGGAGACCCAGTACTTC. It encodes CAISDGGLWAETQYF.

The chain joins TRBV2 to TRBJ2-2, with TRBD1 matching over 7 bases. The V gene's germline CDR1 is SNHLY and CDR2 FYNNEI. J lost 5 bases, V lost 6 bases, and 12 bases had no gene match. The CDR3 runs 16 residues. The CDR3 DNA reads TGTGCCAGCAGCCCTTCAGGGACAGCACGAACCGGGGAGCTGTTTTTT. This encodes CASSPSGTARTGELFF.

The J gene is TRBJ2-5, the V gene TRBV28, with TRBD1 as a possible D gene (6 bases). The germline V gene encodes CDR1 MDHEN and CDR2 SYDVKM. The CDR3 has 13 amino acids. The chain's CDR3 is CAAGTQYQETQYF. CDR3 sequence (DNA): TGTGCAGCAGGGACACAGTACCAAGAGACCCAGTACTTC.

In this sample, this clone turned up a few times. This sequence joins TRBV29-1 and TRBJ1-1, with 10 bases that match TRBD1. Germline CDR1 is SQVTM and CDR2 is ANQGSEA. Germline trimming cut 4 bases from V and 4 bases from J; bases unmatched to any gene: 6. The CDR3 covers 14 residues. The CDR3 region has the DNA TGCAGCGTTGTACCGGGACAGGGGACCACTGAAGCTTTCTTT. Protein product: CSVVPGQGTTEAFF.

J is TRBJ2-1 and V is TRBV19; D remains unclear. The germline CDR1 and CDR2 sequences are LNHDA and SQIVND (reference sequence). The V gene lost 8 bases and the J gene lost 8 bases, with 13 bases spanning the gap. The CDR3 consists of 12 residues. The CDR3 bases are TGTGCCAGTGGCTCCCGATTGGATGAGCAGTTCTTC. Its protein product is CASGSRLDEQFF.

This chain links TRBV18 with TRBJ2-1; 7 bases are shared with TRBD1. Germline CDR1 reads KGHSH; CDR2 reads LQKENI. CDR3 length: 12 residues. V trimming: 6 bases; J trimming: 10 bases; junction bases outside the gene matches: 6. CDR3 DNA sequence: TGTGCCAGCTCGCTAGACAGGGAAGAGCAGTTCTTC. This encodes CASSLDREEQFF. Supplemented by reference TRBV18 and TRBJ2-1, the full variable domain reads NAGVMQNPRHLVRRRGQEARLRCSPMKGHSHVYWYRQLPEEGLKFMVYLQKENIIDESGMPKERFSAEFPKEGPSILRIQQVVRGDSAAYFCASSLDREEQFFGPGTRLTVL.

This clone has more than one count but fewer than ten. The chain joins TRBV19 to TRBJ2-3; D assignment may be TRBD1 or TRBD2 (5 bases each). Germline CDR1 is LNHDA and CDR2 is SQIVND (reference sequence). The length of the CDR3 is 14 residues. Trimming shortened V by 0 bases and J by 8 bases, and 12 bases separated the two germline ends. The CDR3 loop is CASSIDPGAGTQYF. The CDR3 DNA sequence: TGTGCCAGTAGTATAGATCCCGGGGCCGGTACGCAGTATTTT.

This clone appeared a few times. The CDR3 sequence is CASSAPGGGLGTEAFF. The CDR3 DNA follows: TGTGCCAGCAGCGCCCCCGGTGGGGGTTTGGGCACTGAAGCTTTCTTT. J is TRBJ1-1 and V is TRBV9; D is possibly TRBD1 (5 bases). The CDR3 contains 16 residues. V lost 3 bases to trimming and J lost 4 bases, with 19 bases between them. Germline values: CDR1 SGDLS, CDR2 YYNGEE.

This clone was seen many times. The CDR3 reads CASSLALEGYEQFF. The DNA of the CDR3 is TGTGCCAGCAGCTTAGCGCTAGAAGGTTATGAGCAGTTCTTC. This rearrangement joins TRBV7-9 to TRBJ2-1; D ambiguous. This CDR3 is built from 14 residues. CDR1 SEHNR and CDR2 FQNEAQ come from the germline V gene (reference sequence). V lost 0 bases, J lost 8 bases, and 11 bases lay in between. The complete variable domain, with remaining parts taken from reference TRBV7-9 and TRBJ2-1, reads DTGVSQNPRHKITKRGQNVTFRCDPISEHNRLYWYRQTLGQGPEFLTYFQNEAQLEKSRLLSDRFSAERPKGSFSTLEIQRTEQGDSAMYLCASSLALEGYEQFFGPGTRLTVL.

This clone occurred a few times. The chain combines TRBV24-1 with TRBJ1-2, with 9 bases aligning to TRBD1. V shed 3 bases, J shed 4 bases, and the junction held 11 bases outside the gene matches. The germline V gene has CDR1 KGHDR and CDR2 SFDVKD. This CDR3 has 17 residues. In nucleotides, the CDR3 is TGTGCCACCAGTGATCCCCGGGGGACAGGGAGCGCCTATGGCTACACCTTC. Translation: CATSDPRGTGSAYGYTF.

The chain combines TRBV2 with TRBJ1-2, with 7 bases lining up with TRBD1. The CDR3 consists of 13 residues. The ends lost 5 bases at V and 4 bases at J; junction bases unmatched: 4. Germline CDR1 and CDR2: SNHLY and FYNNEI. CDR3 in DNA: TGTGCCAGCAGTCCCGACAGGGCCTATGGCTACACCTTC. Translated: CASSPDRAYGYTF.

DNA of the CDR3: TGTGCCAGCAGCTTGGAGGCAGTCACCAATGAGCAGTTCTTC. This sequence encodes CASSLEAVTNEQFF. The gene calls are TRBV5-5 and TRBJ2-1; D is unclear. The CDR3 sequence is 14 residues long. Trimming took 0 bases from V and 6 from J, leaving 10 bases between them. The germline CDR1 and CDR2 sequences are SGHKS and YYEKEE (reference sequence).

The genes are TRBV29-1 and TRBJ2-5; possibly TRBD1 or TRBD2 for D (6 bases each). The CDR3 length is 15 residues. CDR1 is SQVTM, CDR2 ANQGSEA, per germline. Trimming took off 0 bases at V and 2 bases at J, with 13 bases between the two ends. The CDR3 region has the DNA TGCAGCGTTGAAGACCCCCCGGGGGCACAAGAGACCCAGTACTTC. Amino acids: CSVEDPPGAQETQYF. Using reference TRBV29-1 and TRBJ2-5 for the parts outside the CDR3, the full variable domain is SAVISQKPSRDICQRGTSLTIQCQVDSQVTMMFWYRQQPGQSLTLIATANQGSEATYESGFVIDKFPISRPNLTFSTLTVSNMSPEDSSIYLCSVEDPPGAQETQYFGPGTRLLVL.

The rearrangement joins TRBV27 to TRBJ2-1; 14 nucleotides match TRBD2. Germline V CDR1 and CDR2: MNHEY, SMNVEV (reference sequence). The length of the CDR3 is 16 residues. With 6 bases clipped from V and 9 bases from J, the junction kept 10 bases outside the gene matches. In DNA form, the CDR3 reads TGTGCCAGCAGCCTACGACTAGCGGGAGGGATGGGTGAGCAGTTCTTC. Translating it yields CASSLRLAGGMGEQFF.